This TCR beta chain was retrieved from a study of T cell responses to AZD1222 COVID-19 vaccine. Points from the study as a whole: Every sample of the repertoires postdated the peak T cell response. Unmutated variant regions are reportedly targeted by nearly half of spike-specific TCRs.

The method was immunoSEQ multiplex PCR; TCRdb's version includes in-frame clones alone and lacks a portion of them. This table has about 150,000 clones, roughly 87% appearing once. Comments on this clone: Its antigen is unknown.

The trim removed 5 bases at V and 2 bases at J, leaving 14 bases unmatched. Germline assignment: CDR1 MNHNY and CDR2 SVGAGI (reference sequence). The CDR3 extends over 17 amino acids. The chain couples TRBV6-6 to TRBJ1-2; the match to TRBD1 covers 7 bases. The sequence derives from an adult who received the AZD1222 COVID-19 vaccine. Sequences were derived from peripheral blood, sampled 28 days after the second AZD1222 dose. CDR3 DNA: TGTGCCAGCAGTCAGATATACGACAGGGTAGGGAACTATGGCTACACCTTC. Protein: CASSQIYDRVGNYGYTF.